This T cell receptor beta chain was profiled in a study of T cell responses to AZD1222 COVID-19 vaccine. This clone showed up just once. Its antigen is still unknown. TCRdb keeps only in-frame clones here, not all; method: immunoSEQ multiplex PCR. Here the sample spans about 77,000 clones, roughly nine tenths being singletons. The CDR3 consists of 17 residues. CDR1 WSHSY and CDR2 SAAADI come from the germline V gene. V shed 0 bases and J shed 4 bases, with 16 bases lying between them. Broader study findings: Mostly white British, mostly female donors; authors suggested clonal diversity may be underestimated. Only five or six AZD1222 recipients were seropositive at baseline.

The specimen comprised peripheral blood, sampled 28 days after the second AZD1222 dose. The chain carries TRBV10-2 and TRBJ1-5; possibly TRBD1 for D (6 bases). The receptor was isolated from an adult who received the AZD1222 COVID-19 vaccine. CDR3 in DNA: TGCGCCAGCAGTGAGTCGGTTGGGGGGGCAGGGAATCAGCCCCAGCATTTT. Its translation is CASSESVGGAGNQPQHF.